This T cell receptor (beta chain) appears in the sequencing data of a study of CD4+ T cells in melanoma. Libraries were prepared by immunoSEQ multiplex PCR; TCRdb keeps only in-frame clonotypes and omits some of them. The table lists roughly 54,000 clones, nearly 90% of them singletons. Germline V gene sequence: CDR1 GTSNPN, CDR2 SVGIG (reference sequence). The germline V and J ends were trimmed by 2 bases and 4 bases, with 11 bases remaining between them. This CDR3 spans 13 amino acids. Study-level points and caveats: CD8+ T cell, macrophage and B cell function reportedly correlated with neoantigen-specific CD4+ T cells. Neoantigen-specific CD4+ T cells in melanoma reportedly had diverse differentiation states.

This clone was detected once. The antigen remains undetermined. The source material was peripheral blood. V is TRBV30 and J is TRBJ1-2; a weak D match, TRBD1 (6 bases). This TCR was sampled from a human donor with melanoma. As DNA, the CDR3 is TGTGCCTGGAGTTGGGGGGCGGGCTATGGCTACACCTTC. It codes for CAWSWGAGYGYTF.